This T cell receptor beta chain emerged from a study of T-cell reconstitution after alpha-beta-depleted transplantation in children. V was clipped by 1 base and J by 4 bases, with 12 bases between them. Germline V gene data show CDR1 as DFQATT and CDR2 as SNEGSKA (reference sequence). The CDR3 is 14 residues long. This sample's TCRbeta library carried unique molecular identifier barcodes. TCRdb passed the PCR reads through MiXCR, listing each CDR3 protein once. The sample consists of about 400,000 distinct CDR3 sequences, roughly 22% of them appearing once. Sequencing used PBMCs from the stem cell graft donor, obtained from the stem cell graft. This chain joins TRBV20-1 and TRBJ2-3; D is uncertain. The sequence derives from a human donor who donated a stem cell graft to a child with acute myeloid leukemia. CDR3 amino acids: CSARANDKPDTQYF. The CDR3 nucleotides are TGCAGTGCTAGAGCAAACGATAAACCAGATACGCAGTATTTT.